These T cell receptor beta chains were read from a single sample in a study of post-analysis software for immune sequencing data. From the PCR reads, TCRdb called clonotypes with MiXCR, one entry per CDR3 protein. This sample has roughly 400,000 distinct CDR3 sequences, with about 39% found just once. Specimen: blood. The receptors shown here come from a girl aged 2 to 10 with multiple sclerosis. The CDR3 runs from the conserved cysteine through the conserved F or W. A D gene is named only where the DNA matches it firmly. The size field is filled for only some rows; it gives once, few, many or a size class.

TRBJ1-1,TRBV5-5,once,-,CASSLMGAERNTEAFF,TGTGCCAGCAGCTTGATGGGGGCGGAGAGGAACACTGAAGCTTTCTTT
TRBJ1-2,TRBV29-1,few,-,CSVDSGGANYGYTF,TGCAGCGTTGACTCTGGGGGAGCTAACTATGGCTACACCTTC
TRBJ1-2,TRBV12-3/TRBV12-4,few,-,CASSLRETSNHGYTF,TGTGCCAGCAGTTTGAGGGAAACGTCGAACCATGGCTACACCTTC
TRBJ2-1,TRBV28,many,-,CASSFLGSNEQFF,TGTGCCAGCAGTTTCCTCGGGAGTAATGAGCAGTTCTTC
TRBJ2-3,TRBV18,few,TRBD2,CASSLARLAHGADTQYF,TGTGCCAGCTCTCTAGCACGACTAGCTCACGGCGCAGATACGCAGTATTTT
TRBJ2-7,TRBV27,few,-,CASSLLREIGSYEQYF,TGTGCCAGCAGTTTACTCAGGGAGATCGGCTCCTACGAGCAGTACTTC
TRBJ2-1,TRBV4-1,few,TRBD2,CASSQDEAGGSDEQFF,TGCGCCAGCAGCCAAGATGAGGCGGGGGGGAGCGATGAGCAGTTCTTC
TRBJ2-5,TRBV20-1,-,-,CSARLRAVGGQYF,TGCAGTGCTAGGCTCAGGGCAGTTGGAGGGCAGTACTTC
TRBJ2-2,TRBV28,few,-,CASSQFGRRDGELFF,TGTGCCAGCAGCCAGTTTGGCAGGCGGGACGGGGAGCTGTTTTTT
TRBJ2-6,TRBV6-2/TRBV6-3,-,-,CASTTPTGSGANVLTF,TGTGCCAGCACCACACCGACCGGGTCTGGGGCCAACGTCCTGACTTTC
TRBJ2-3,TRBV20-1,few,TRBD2,CSLGLAGGRDTQYF,TGCAGTTTGGGACTAGCGGGAGGAAGGGATACGCAGTATTTT
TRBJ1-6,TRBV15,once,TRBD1,CATSRRDVGQYSPLHF,TGTGCCACCAGCAGAAGAGATGTGGGACAGTACTCACCCCTCCACTTT
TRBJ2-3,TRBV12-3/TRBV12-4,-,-,CASSYLADSTDAEYF,TGTGCCAGCAGCTATCTAGCAGATAGCACAGATGCGGAGTATTTT
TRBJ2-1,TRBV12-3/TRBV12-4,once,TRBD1,CASSFQQGANNEQFF,TGTGCCAGCAGTTTTCAACAGGGGGCCAACAATGAGCAGTTCTTC
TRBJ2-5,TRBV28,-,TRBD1,CASSLTGGKTQYF,TGTGCCAGCAGTTTGACAGGGGGGAAGACCCAGTACTTC
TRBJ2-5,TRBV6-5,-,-,CASMKGLAGQETQYF,TGTGCCAGCATGAAAGGGCTAGCAGGACAAGAGACCCAGTACTTC
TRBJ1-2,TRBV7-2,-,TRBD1,CASSLVSLVRGGQYRNGYTF,TGTGCCAGCAGCTTAGTTAGCCTGGTCAGGGGGGGGCAGTATCGGAATGGCTACACCTTC
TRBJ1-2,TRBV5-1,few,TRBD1,CASGRQGDVYGYTF,TGCGCCAGCGGGAGACAGGGGGACGTCTATGGCTACACCTTC
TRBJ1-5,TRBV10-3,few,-,CAIQQENQPQHF,TGTGCCATACAACAGGAAAATCAGCCCCAGCATTTT
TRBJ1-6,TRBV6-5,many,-,CASSYSKQGVGSPLHF,TGTGCCAGCAGTTACTCTAAACAGGGTGTTGGCTCACCCCTCCACTTT
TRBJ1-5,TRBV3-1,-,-,CASSHGTRSNQPQHF,TGTGCCAGCAGCCACGGGACCCGAAGCAATCAGCCCCAGCATTTT
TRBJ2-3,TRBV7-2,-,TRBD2,CASSSPWTSGADTQYF,TGTGCCAGCAGCTCTCCCTGGACTAGCGGCGCAGATACGCAGTATTTT
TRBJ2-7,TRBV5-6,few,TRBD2,CASSMTSGRDPQYF,TGTGCCAGCAGCATGACTAGCGGGAGGGATCCCCAGTACTTC
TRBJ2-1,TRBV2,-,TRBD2,CATHGGDYNEQFF,TGTGCCACCCACGGGGGGGACTACAATGAGCAGTTCTTC
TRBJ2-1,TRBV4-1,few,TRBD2,CASSPTSGGATEQFF,TGCGCCAGCAGCCCGACTAGCGGGGGGGCCACTGAGCAGTTCTTC
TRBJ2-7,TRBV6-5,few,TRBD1,CASSSQGYNEQYF,TGTGCCAGCAGTTCACAGGGGTACAATGAGCAGTACTTC
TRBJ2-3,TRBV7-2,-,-,CASSAQGTRTTDTQYF,TGTGCCAGCAGCGCACAGGGTACCCGGACCACAGATACGCAGTATTTT
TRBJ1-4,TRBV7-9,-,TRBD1,CASSIGTADEKLFF,TGTGCCAGCAGCATCGGGACAGCTGATGAAAAACTGTTTTTT
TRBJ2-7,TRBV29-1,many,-,CSVENFSYEQYF,TGCAGCGTTGAGAACTTCTCCTACGAGCAGTACTTC
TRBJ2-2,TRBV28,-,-,CASSSPRGVTGELFF,TGTGCCAGCAGTTCCCCCAGGGGCGTGACCGGGGAGCTGTTTTTT
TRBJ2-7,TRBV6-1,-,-,CASSETGMTYEQYF,TGTGCCAGCAGTGAAACAGGGATGACGTACGAGCAGTACTTC
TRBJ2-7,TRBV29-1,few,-,CSVSWTDTYEQYF,TGCAGCGTGAGCTGGACGGATACTTACGAGCAGTACTTC
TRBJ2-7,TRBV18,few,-,CASSLKLGVYEQYF,TGTGCCAGCTCACTAAAACTAGGGGTCTACGAGCAGTACTTC
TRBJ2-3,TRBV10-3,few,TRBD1,CAISESLKQGARADTQYF,TGTGCCATCAGTGAGTCTCTCAAACAGGGGGCGCGCGCAGATACGCAGTATTTT
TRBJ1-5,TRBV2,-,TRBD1,CASSTYRGDNQPQHF,TGTGCCAGCAGTACTTACAGGGGGGACAATCAGCCCCAGCATTTT
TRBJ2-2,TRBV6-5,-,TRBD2,CASGGTRNTGELFF,TGTGCCAGCGGGGGGACTAGGAACACCGGGGAGCTGTTTTTT
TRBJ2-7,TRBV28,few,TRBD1,CASSGTAFPYEQYF,TGTGCCAGCAGCGGGACAGCCTTTCCCTACGAGCAGTACTTC
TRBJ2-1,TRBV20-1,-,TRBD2,CSGGLAGMEQFF,TGCAGCGGCGGACTAGCGGGGATGGAGCAGTTCTTC
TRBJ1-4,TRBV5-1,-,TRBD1,CASSSGQPDEKLFF,TGCGCCAGCAGCTCGGGACAGCCGGATGAAAAACTGTTTTTT
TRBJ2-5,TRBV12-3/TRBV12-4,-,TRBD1,CASSRTGNQETQYF,TGTGCCAGCAGTCGGACAGGGAACCAAGAGACCCAGTACTTC
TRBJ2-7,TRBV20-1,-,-,CSASPRTVSLYEQYF,TGCAGTGCTTCGCCTAGGACAGTTTCCCTCTACGAGCAGTACTTC
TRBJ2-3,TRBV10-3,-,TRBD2,CAIRGLDTDTQYF,TGTGCCATCAGAGGACTAGACACAGATACGCAGTATTTT
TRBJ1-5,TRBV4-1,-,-,CASSQPGRANQLQHF,TGCGCCAGCAGCCAGCCGGGACGGGCAAATCAGCTCCAGCATTTT
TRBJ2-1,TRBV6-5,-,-,CASSYSFHEQFF,TGTGCCAGCAGTTACTCCTTCCATGAGCAGTTCTTC
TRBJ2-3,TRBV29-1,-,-,CSVVESSGPADTQYF,TGCAGCGTTGTCGAGAGTAGCGGCCCAGCAGATACGCAGTATTTT